This T cell receptor (beta chain) originates from a study of blood T cell repertoires in COVID-19. Looking at the study overall: Samples of COVID-19 (acute and convalescent) were obtained from the United States, Italy and Spain. T cells, B-cell-depleted T cells, or PBMCs provided the cDNA or gDNA that served as material.

Original analysis: Estimation of nucleated cell counts was performed using reference gene primer amplification. Repertoires were generated with immunoSEQ multiplex PCR, while TCRdb's copy carries only in-frame clones and drops some. For V, J and clone size, that table is used; D and trimming come from the DNA. The sample carries 220,000 or so clones, more than 70% recorded once. What was sequenced was peripheral blood. This TCR derives from a woman older than 75 with acute or convalescent COVID-19.

As DNA, the CDR3 is TGTGCCAGCAGCCCCCCTGGAGGGATCATCTCACCCCTCCACTTT. It encodes CASSPPGGIISPLHF. The chain is built from TRBV7-8 and TRBJ1-6; D is uncertain. Trimming removed 5 bases at V and 10 bases at J, with 18 bases between. The CDR3 totals 15 residues. From germline, CDR1 is SGHVS and CDR2 FQNEAQ.